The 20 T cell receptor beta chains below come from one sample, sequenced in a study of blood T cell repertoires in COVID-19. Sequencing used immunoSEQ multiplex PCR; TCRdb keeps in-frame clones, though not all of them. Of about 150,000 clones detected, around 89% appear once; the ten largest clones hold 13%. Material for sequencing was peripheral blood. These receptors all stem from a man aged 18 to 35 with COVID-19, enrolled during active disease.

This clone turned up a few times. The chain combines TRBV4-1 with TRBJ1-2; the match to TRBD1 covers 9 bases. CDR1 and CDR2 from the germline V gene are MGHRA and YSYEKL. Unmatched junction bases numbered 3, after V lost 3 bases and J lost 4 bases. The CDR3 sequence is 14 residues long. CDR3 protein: CASSHTDRGYGYTF. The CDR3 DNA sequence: TGCGCCAGCAGCCACACGGACAGGGGCTATGGCTACACCTTC.

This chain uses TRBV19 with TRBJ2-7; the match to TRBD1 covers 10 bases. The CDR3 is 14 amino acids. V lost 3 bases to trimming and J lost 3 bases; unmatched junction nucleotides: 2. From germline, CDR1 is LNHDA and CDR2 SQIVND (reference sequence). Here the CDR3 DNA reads TGTGCCAGTAGTATGGGGGACAGGGGCTACGAGCAGTACTTC. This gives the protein CASSMGDRGYEQYF.

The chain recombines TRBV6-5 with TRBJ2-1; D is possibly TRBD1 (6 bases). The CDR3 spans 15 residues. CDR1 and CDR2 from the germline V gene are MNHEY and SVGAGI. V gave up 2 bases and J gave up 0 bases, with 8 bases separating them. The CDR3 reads CASSYRDISYNEQFF. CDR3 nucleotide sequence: TGTGCCAGCAGTTACCGGGACATCTCCTACAATGAGCAGTTCTTC.

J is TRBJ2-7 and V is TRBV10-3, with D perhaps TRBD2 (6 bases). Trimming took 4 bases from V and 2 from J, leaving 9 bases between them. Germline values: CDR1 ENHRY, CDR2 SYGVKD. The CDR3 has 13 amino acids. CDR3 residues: CAISAGDPYEQYF. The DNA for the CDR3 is TGTGCCATCAGTGCGGGGGATCCCTACGAGCAGTACTTC.

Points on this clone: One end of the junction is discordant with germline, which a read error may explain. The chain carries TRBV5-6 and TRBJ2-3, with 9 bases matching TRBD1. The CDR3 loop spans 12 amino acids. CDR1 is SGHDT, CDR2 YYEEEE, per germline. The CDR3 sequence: CASSFDPGQGDF. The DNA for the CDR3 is TGTGCCAGCAGCTTTGACCCGGGACAGGGAGATTTT.

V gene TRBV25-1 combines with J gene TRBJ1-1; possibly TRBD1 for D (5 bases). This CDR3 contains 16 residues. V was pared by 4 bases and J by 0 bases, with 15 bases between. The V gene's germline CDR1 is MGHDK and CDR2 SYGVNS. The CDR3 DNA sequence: TGTGCCAGCAGTGGGGAGGGCCAGGGTATGAACACTGAAGCTTTCTTT. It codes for CASSGEGQGMNTEAFF.

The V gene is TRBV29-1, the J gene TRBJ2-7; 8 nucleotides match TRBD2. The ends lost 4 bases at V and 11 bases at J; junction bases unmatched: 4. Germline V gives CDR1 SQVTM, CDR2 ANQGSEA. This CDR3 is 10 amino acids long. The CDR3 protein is CSVVDGREYF. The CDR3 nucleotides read TGCAGCGTTGTGGACGGGAGGGAGTACTTC.

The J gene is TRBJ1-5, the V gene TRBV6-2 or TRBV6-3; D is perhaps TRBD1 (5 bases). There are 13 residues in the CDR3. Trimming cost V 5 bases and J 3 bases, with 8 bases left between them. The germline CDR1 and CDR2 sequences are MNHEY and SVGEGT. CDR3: CASSQGANQPQHF. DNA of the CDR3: TGTGCCAGCAGTCAAGGGGCCAATCAGCCCCAGCATTTT.

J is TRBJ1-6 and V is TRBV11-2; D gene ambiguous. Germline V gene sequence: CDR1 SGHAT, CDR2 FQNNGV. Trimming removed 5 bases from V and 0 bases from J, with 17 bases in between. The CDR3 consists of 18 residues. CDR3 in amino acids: CASSPLSGLSSYNSPLHF. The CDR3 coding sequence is TGTGCCAGCAGCCCACTCAGCGGGTTGAGCTCCTATAATTCACCCCTCCACTTT. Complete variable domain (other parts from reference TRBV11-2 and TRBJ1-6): EAGVAQSPRYKIIEKRQSVAFWCNPISGHATLYWYQQILGQGPKLLIQFQNNGVVDDSQLPKDRFSAERLKGVDSTLKIQPAKLEDSAVYLCASSPLSGLSSYNSPLHFGNGTRLTVT.

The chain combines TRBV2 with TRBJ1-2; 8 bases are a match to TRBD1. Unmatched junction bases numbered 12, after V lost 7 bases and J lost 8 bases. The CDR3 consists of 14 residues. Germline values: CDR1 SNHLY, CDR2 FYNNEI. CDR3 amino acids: CASTLLQGAWGYTF. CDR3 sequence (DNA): TGTGCCAGCACTCTACTTCAGGGGGCTTGGGGCTACACCTTC.

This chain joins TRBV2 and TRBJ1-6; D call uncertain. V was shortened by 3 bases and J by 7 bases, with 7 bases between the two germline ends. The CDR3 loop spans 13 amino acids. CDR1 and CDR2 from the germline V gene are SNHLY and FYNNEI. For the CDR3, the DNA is TGTGCCAGCAGTGACAGTTGGAATTCACCCCTCCACTTT. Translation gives CASSDSWNSPLHF. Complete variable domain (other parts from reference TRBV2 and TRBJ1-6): EPEVTQTPSHQVTQMGQEVILRCVPISNHLYFYWYRQILGQKVEFLVSFYNNEISEKSEIFDDQFSVERPDGSNFTLKIRSTKLEDSAMYFCASSDSWNSPLHFGNGTRLTVT.

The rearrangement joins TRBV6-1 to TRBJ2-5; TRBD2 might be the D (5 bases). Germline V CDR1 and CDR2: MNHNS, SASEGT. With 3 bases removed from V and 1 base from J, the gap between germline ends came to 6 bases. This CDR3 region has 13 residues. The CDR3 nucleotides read TGTGCCAGCAGTGACGGACTCCAAGAGACCCAGTACTTC. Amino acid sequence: CASSDGLQETQYF.

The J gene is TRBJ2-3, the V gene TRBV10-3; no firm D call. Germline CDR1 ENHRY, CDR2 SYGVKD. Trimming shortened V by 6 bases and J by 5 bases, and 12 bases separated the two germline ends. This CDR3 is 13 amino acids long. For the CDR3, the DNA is TGTGCCATCAGGGCCCCGGGTATAGATACGCAGTATTTT. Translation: CAIRAPGIDTQYF.

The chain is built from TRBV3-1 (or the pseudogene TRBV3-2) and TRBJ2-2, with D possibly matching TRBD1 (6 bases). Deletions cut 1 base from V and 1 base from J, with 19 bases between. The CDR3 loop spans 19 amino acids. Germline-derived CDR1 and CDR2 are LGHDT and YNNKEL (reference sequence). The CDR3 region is CASSQGYPGQTMNTGELFF. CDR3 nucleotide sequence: TGTGCCAGCAGCCAAGGCTATCCGGGACAAACGATGAACACCGGGGAGCTGTTTTTT.

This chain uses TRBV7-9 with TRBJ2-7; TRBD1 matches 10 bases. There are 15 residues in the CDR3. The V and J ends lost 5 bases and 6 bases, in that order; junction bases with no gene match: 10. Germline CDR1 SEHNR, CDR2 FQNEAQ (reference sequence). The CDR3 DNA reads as TGTGCCAGCAGCACATGGGACAGGGGAGGGGGCGAGCAGTACTTC. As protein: CASSTWDRGGGEQYF. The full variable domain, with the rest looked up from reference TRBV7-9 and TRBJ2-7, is DTGVSQNPRHKITKRGQNVTFRCDPISEHNRLYWYRQTLGQGPEFLTYFQNEAQLEKSRLLSDRFSAERPKGSFSTLEIQRTEQGDSAMYLCASSTWDRGGGEQYFGPGTRLTVT.

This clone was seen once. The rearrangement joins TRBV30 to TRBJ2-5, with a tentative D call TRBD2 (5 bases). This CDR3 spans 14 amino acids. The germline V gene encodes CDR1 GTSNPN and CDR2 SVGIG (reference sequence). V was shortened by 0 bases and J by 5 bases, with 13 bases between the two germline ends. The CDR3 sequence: CAWSVRRRPETQYF. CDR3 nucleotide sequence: TGTGCCTGGAGTGTAAGGAGGCGGCCGGAGACCCAGTACTTC. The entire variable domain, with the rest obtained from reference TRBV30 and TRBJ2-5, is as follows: SQTIHQWPATLVQPVGSPLSLECTVEGTSNPNLYWYRQAAGRGLQLLFYSVGIGQISSEVPQNLSASRPQDRQFILSSKKLLLSDSGFYLCAWSVRRRPETQYFGPGTRLLVL.

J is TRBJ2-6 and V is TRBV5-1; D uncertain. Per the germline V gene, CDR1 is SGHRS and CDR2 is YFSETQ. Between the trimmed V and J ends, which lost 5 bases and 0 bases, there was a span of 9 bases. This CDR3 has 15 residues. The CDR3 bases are TGCGCCAGCAGGTCCGTCCCCTCTGGGGCCAACGTCCTGACTTTC. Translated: CASRSVPSGANVLTF.

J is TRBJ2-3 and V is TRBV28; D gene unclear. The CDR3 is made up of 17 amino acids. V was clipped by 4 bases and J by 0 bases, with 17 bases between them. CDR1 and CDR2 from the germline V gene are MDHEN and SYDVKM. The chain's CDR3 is CASSSPPPLGSTDTQYF. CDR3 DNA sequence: TGTGCCAGCAGTTCACCCCCCCCGCTAGGCAGCACAGATACGCAGTATTTT.

For the CDR3, the DNA is TGTGCCAGCAGCGGAGGACTAGCACCCAATGAGCAGTTCTTC. Translating it yields CASSGGLAPNEQFF. The chain recombines TRBV6-5 with TRBJ2-1, with 8 bases identical to TRBD2. Losses at the gene ends were 6 bases for V and 6 bases for J; bases not matched to a gene: 7. The CDR3 loop spans 14 amino acids. Per the germline V gene, CDR1 is MNHEY and CDR2 is SVGAGI.

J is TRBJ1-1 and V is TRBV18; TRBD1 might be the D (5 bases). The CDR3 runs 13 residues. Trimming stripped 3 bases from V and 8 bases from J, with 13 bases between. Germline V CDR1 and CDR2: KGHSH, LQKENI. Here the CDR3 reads CASSPSGLGEAFF. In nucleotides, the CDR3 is TGTGCCAGCTCACCTTCAGGGTTAGGGGAAGCTTTCTTT.